The clone carrying this T cell receptor (beta chain) was counted between two and nine times. Antigen specificity is unknown. TCRdb independently ran MiXCR on the reads; one entry per CDR3 protein. The sample has fewer than 850,000 distinct CDR3 sequences; under 35% are singletons. These data belong to a study of T cell repertoires in cytomegalovirus infection. Overall study context: Carrying CMV and the relevant HLA type showed in public TCR beta signatures. Study-wide results and caveats: HLA-C-restricted TCR beta clonotypes specific for CMV led the ex vivo response.

The CDR3 is 14 residues long. With 1 base removed from V and 1 base from J, the gap between germline ends came to 7 bases. Germline CDR1 and CDR2: LNHDA and SQIVND (reference sequence). The sample was cultured CD8+ T cells from PBMCs, taken from culture after CMV antigen stimulation. The chain has TRBV19 and TRBJ1-2; D not resolved. The source is a human donor in good health (CMV status not recorded). Some clones in this sample may be carry-over from other donors' samples. In DNA form, the CDR3 reads TGTGCCAGTAGTATAGGGTGGAGTAACTATGGCTACACCTTC. Protein product: CASSIGWSNYGYTF.